This note documents a single T cell receptor beta chain sequence. The data were obtained in a study of tumour-infiltrating T cells in Burkitt lymphoma. Assay: immunoSEQ multiplex PCR; the TCRdb copy retains only in-frame clones and omits some. The data contain around 2,500 clones, 81% of them singletons. Germline assignment: CDR1 LNHDA and CDR2 SQIVND (reference sequence). The CDR3 length is 17 residues. The V and J ends lost 3 bases and 0 bases, in that order; junction bases with no gene match: 9. This sequence joins TRBV19 and TRBJ2-3; 7 nucleotides agree with TRBD2. Sequenced: tumor tissue. This clonotype originated in a human donor with diffuse large B-cell lymphoma. CDR3 sequence reads: CASSMYGAGPSTDTQYF. The CDR3 DNA is TGTGCCAGTAGTATGTACGGAGCGGGGCCTAGCACAGATACGCAGTATTTT. Full variable domain (remainder filled in from reference TRBV19 and TRBJ2-3): DGGITQSPKYLFRKEGQNVTLSCEQNLNHDAMYWYRQDPGQGLRLIYYSQIVNDFQKGDIAEGYSVSREKKESFPLTVTSAQKNPTAFYLCASSMYGAGPSTDTQYFGPGTRLTVL.